This TCR beta chain was observed in a study of blood T cell repertoires in COVID-19. About the research overall: Collection of acute and convalescent COVID-19 samples took place in the United States, Italy and Spain. Sources were T cells, B-cell-depleted T cells, or PBMCs; the material itself was cDNA or gDNA.

Data came from immunoSEQ multiplex PCR; TCRdb stores just in-frame clones and leaves some out. The table has hundreds of thousands of clones, around 88% seen once. This clonotype originated in a woman in her thirties with COVID-19, enrolled during active disease. The sequencing input was peripheral blood.

The CDR3 DNA reads TGTGCCAGCAGCCCACCGACAGGTATTCAGACCCAGTACTTC. It specifies CASSPPTGIQTQYF. This chain connects TRBV9 to TRBJ2-5, with TRBD1 as a possible D gene (6 bases). V was shortened by 4 bases and J by 6 bases, with 16 bases between the two germline ends. Germline V gene data show CDR1 as SGDLS and CDR2 as YYNGEE. The CDR3 is 14 amino acids.